These 23 T cell receptor beta chains were sequenced from one sample in a study of shared clonotypes between healthy human individuals. Libraries were prepared by immunoSEQ multiplex PCR; TCRdb keeps only in-frame clonotypes and omits some of them. The repertoire consists of approximately 2.5 million clones, with 90% to 95% occurring once and the leading ten covering over 0.12%. Sequencing was carried out using naive CD4+ T cells sorted from blood. Subset defined: CD45RA+ positively selected. The receptors here all came from a young man in good health.

The V gene is TRBV5-8, the J gene TRBJ2-7; 9 nucleotides agree with TRBD2. Germline CDR1 and CDR2: SGHTS and YDEGEE. V shed 0 bases and J 5 bases; nucleotides not matched to a gene: 6. The CDR3 is 15 residues long. CDR3 sequence reads: CASSLGRGGRDEQYF. CDR3 bases: TGTGCCAGCAGCTTGGGGCGGGGGGGCCGAGACGAGCAGTACTTC.

As regards this clone: This specimen includes other DNA sequences encoding the same CDR3. The V call is TRBV2, the J call TRBJ1-1, with D maybe TRBD1 (5 bases). Deletions cut 7 bases from V and 0 bases from J, with 9 bases between. This CDR3 is 13 amino acids long. CDR1 is SNHLY and CDR2 is FYNNEI in the germline V gene. The CDR3 loop is CASTLTVNTEAFF. The CDR3 DNA is TGTGCCAGCACTTTGACAGTGAACACTGAAGCTTTCTTT.

The chain recombines TRBV9 with TRBJ2-7; 8 bases line up with TRBD1. Trimming removed 2 bases from V and 6 bases from J; junction bases left unmatched: 4. From germline, CDR1 is SGDLS and CDR2 YYNGEE. The length of the CDR3 is 13 residues. The DNA for the CDR3 is TGTGCCAGCAGCGTGACGACAGGGGCCGAGCAGTACTTC. Residues: CASSVTTGAEQYF. The entire variable domain, with the rest obtained from reference TRBV9 and TRBJ2-7, is as follows: DSGVTQTPKHLITATGQRVTLRCSPRSGDLSVYWYQQSLDQGLQFLIQYYNGEERAKGNILERFSAQQFPDLHSELNLSSLELGDSALYFCASSVTTGAEQYFGPGTRLTVT.

This chain joins TRBV2 and TRBJ2-6, with TRBD1 matching 8 bases. This CDR3 is 18 amino acids long. The junction had 10 bases not matched to a gene; V was cut back by 3 bases and J by 3 bases. Looked up from germline, CDR1 is SNHLY and CDR2 is FYNNEI. The CDR3 is CASSEVRTGSIGANVLTF. CDR3 DNA: TGTGCCAGCAGTGAGGTCAGGACAGGGTCGATTGGGGCCAACGTCCTGACTTTC.

The genes are TRBV7-2 and TRBJ2-2; tentatively, D is TRBD1 or TRBD2 (5 bases each). The V gene's germline CDR1 is SGHTA and CDR2 FQGNSA. The CDR3 length is 14 residues. Trimming stripped 3 bases from V and 4 bases from J, with 9 bases between. The CDR3 nucleotides read TGTGCCAGCAGCTTCCGGGACGGCACCGGGGAGCTGTTTTTT. This sequence encodes CASSFRDGTGELFF.

The CDR3 here is CASSLAPMGLGTGELFF. In nucleotides, the CDR3 is TGTGCCAGCAGCTTAGCCCCGATGGGGTTGGGCACCGGGGAGCTGTTTTTT. The chain employs TRBV7-9 and TRBJ2-2; D remains ambiguous. Per the germline V gene, CDR1 is SEHNR and CDR2 is FQNEAQ (reference sequence). The ends were cut back, 0 bases at V and 4 bases at J, with 15 bases in the middle. The CDR3 is made up of 17 amino acids.

The genes are TRBV9 and TRBJ1-1; D not resolved. The V end lost 0 bases, the J end lost 2 bases, and 8 bases lay between the germline ends. CDR1 is SGDLS, CDR2 YYNGEE, per germline. This CDR3 has 14 amino acids. The CDR3: CASSVGPDNTEAFF. The CDR3 bases are TGTGCCAGCAGCGTAGGACCAGATAACACTGAAGCTTTCTTT.

The chain employs TRBV4-2 and TRBJ2-6; maybe TRBD2 (5 bases). From germline, CDR1 is LGHNA and CDR2 YNFKEQ. The V gene lost 3 bases and the J gene lost 0 bases, with 12 bases spanning the gap. This CDR3 has 17 residues. Written as DNA, the CDR3 is TGTGCCAGCAGCCAGGTCCTACGGGGCTCTGGGGCCAACGTCCTGACTTTC. Its protein is CASSQVLRGSGANVLTF.

The rearrangement links TRBV7-2 to TRBJ2-3, with D tentatively TRBD1 (6 bases). With 1 base removed from V and 10 bases from J, the gap between germline ends came to 12 bases. The CDR3 consists of 13 residues. CDR1 is SGHTA and CDR2 is FQGNSA in the germline V gene. CDR3 region: CASSLGLRGPQYF. The CDR3 region has the DNA TGTGCCAGCAGCTTAGGCCTCAGGGGACCGCAGTATTTT.

The sample holds a few counts of this clone. The chain joins TRBV30 to TRBJ2-2; 14 bases map to TRBD2. This CDR3 has 15 residues. From germline, CDR1 is GTSNPN and CDR2 SVGIG (reference sequence). The ends lost 1 base at V and 6 bases at J; junction bases unmatched: 1. CDR3 in DNA: TGTGCCTGGAGTGGACTAGCGGGAGGGTCCGGGGAGCTGTTTTTT. Translated: CAWSGLAGGSGELFF.

This clone was seen just once. This chain connects TRBV4-3 to TRBJ1-4; 8 bases line up with TRBD1. The CDR3 contains 16 residues. V lost 3 bases, J lost 6 bases, and 9 bases stayed unmatched. Germline CDR1 is LGHNA and CDR2 is YSLEER. The CDR3 reads CASSQTITGGDEKLFF. The CDR3 bases are TGCGCCAGCAGCCAGACGATCACAGGGGGAGATGAAAAACTGTTTTTT.

The gene calls are TRBV29-1 and TRBJ1-1, with D perhaps TRBD1 (6 bases). The CDR3 is made up of 11 amino acids. CDR1 SQVTM and CDR2 ANQGSEA come from the germline V gene. In nucleotides, the CDR3 is TGCAGGGGGAACAGGGACACTGAAGCTTTCTTT. As protein: CRGNRDTEAFF.

The genes are TRBV30 and TRBJ1-2; D not resolved. Per germline, CDR1 GTSNPN and CDR2 SVGIG (reference sequence). This CDR3 region has 14 residues. The V end lost 0 bases, the J end lost 7 bases, and 15 bases lay between the germline ends. The CDR3 DNA sequence: TGTGCCTGGAGTGTGTCTAGGCGAGTTGGTGGCTACACCTTC. Its protein product is CAWSVSRRVGGYTF.

The V gene is TRBV10-2, the J gene TRBJ1-4; no clear D. The CDR3 length is 16 residues. The germline V gene encodes CDR1 WSHSY and CDR2 SAAADI. Deletions cut 4 bases from V and 3 bases from J, with 15 bases between. The CDR3: CASSGDLRAPNEKLFF. Written as DNA, the CDR3 is TGCGCCAGCAGTGGGGATTTACGAGCCCCTAATGAAAAACTGTTTTTT.

This chain uses TRBV18 with TRBJ2-1; the match to TRBD2 covers 7 bases. The germline V gene has CDR1 KGHSH and CDR2 LQKENI. CDR3 length equals 15 residues. Losses at the gene ends were 4 bases for V and 7 bases for J; bases not matched to a gene: 10. The CDR3 spells CASSQSGTVPNEQFF. The DNA for the CDR3 is TGTGCCAGCTCACAGAGCGGGACCGTGCCTAATGAGCAGTTCTTC.

V and J are TRBV4-1 and TRBJ2-3; the match to TRBD2 covers 15 bases. Trimming took 0 bases from V and 3 from J; bases not matched to a gene: 7. The length of the CDR3 is 19 residues. The germline V gene encodes CDR1 MGHRA and CDR2 YSYEKL. The CDR3 spells CASSQEGTSGGRRTDTQYF. CDR3 nucleotides: TGCGCCAGCAGCCAAGAGGGGACTAGCGGGGGGAGGCGGACAGATACGCAGTATTTT.

CDR3 amino acids: CASRPGTLLEEKLFF. The DNA of the CDR3 is TGTGCCAGTAGGCCCGGGACACTATTGGAAGAAAAACTGTTTTTT. The V and J genes are TRBV19 and TRBJ1-4; possibly TRBD1 for D (6 bases). CDR3 length equals 15 residues. In germline, CDR1 is LNHDA, CDR2 SQIVND (reference sequence). Trimming removed 6 bases at V and 8 bases at J, with 19 bases between. The variable domain in full, completed from reference TRBV19 and TRBJ1-4, reads DGGITQSPKYLFRKEGQNVTLSCEQNLNHDAMYWYRQDPGQGLRLIYYSQIVNDFQKGDIAEGYSVSREKKESFPLTVTSAQKNPTAFYLCASRPGTLLEEKLFFGSGTQLSVL.

This chain connects TRBV6-5 to TRBJ2-3, with D maybe TRBD2 (5 bases). V shed 5 bases and J shed 6 bases, with 18 bases lying between them. Germline V CDR1 and CDR2: MNHEY, SVGAGI. The CDR3 consists of 15 residues. The CDR3 DNA is TGTGCCAGCAGTGGGAGTACCGGACCCCCCGATACGCAGTATTTT. Amino acid sequence: CASSGSTGPPDTQYF.

The CDR3 protein is CSVGGTQPKTYEQYF. The CDR3 nucleotides are TGCAGCGTCGGCGGTACCCAACCCAAGACCTACGAGCAGTACTTC. The rearrangement links TRBV29-1 to TRBJ2-7; D unresolved. Germline values: CDR1 SQVTM, CDR2 ANQGSEA. The CDR3 is made up of 15 amino acids. Trimming shortened V by 6 bases and J by 2 bases, and 20 bases separated the two germline ends.

J is TRBJ2-5 and V is TRBV10-1; D is perhaps TRBD2 (5 bases). The CDR3 is 13 residues long. CDR1 is WNHNN, CDR2 SYGVQD, per germline (reference sequence). V gave up 0 bases and J gave up 7 bases, with 9 bases separating them. DNA of the CDR3: TGCGCCAGCAGTGAGTCGACGGGAACGACCCAGTACTTC. This gives the protein CASSESTGTTQYF.

The chain uses TRBV7-2 and TRBJ1-1; D call uncertain. The CDR3 has 14 amino acids. Germline CDR1 is SGHTA and CDR2 is FQGNSA. The V end was cut by 0 bases, the J end by 4 bases, with 9 bases between. CDR3 DNA: TGTGCCAGCAGCTTAGCCCCGCCCACCACTGAAGCTTTCTTT. Translated: CASSLAPPTTEAFF.

The chain is built from TRBV7-9 and TRBJ1-4; possible D gene TRBD1, 6 bases. CDR1 and CDR2 from the germline V gene are SEHNR and FQNEAQ (reference sequence). The CDR3 consists of 16 residues. The V and J ends lost 1 base and 4 bases respectively, with 13 bases between them. In nucleotides, the CDR3 is TGTGCCAGCAGCTTAGGGGGGGGCCCACGTAATGAAAAACTGTTTTTT. Its translation is CASSLGGGPRNEKLFF.

V and J are TRBV7-9 and TRBJ2-7; 9 bases are shared with TRBD1. The CDR3 loop spans 14 amino acids. CDR1 SEHNR and CDR2 FQNEAQ come from the germline V gene (reference sequence). With 6 bases clipped from V and 4 bases from J, the junction kept 7 bases outside the gene matches. This chain's CDR3 is CASSKTGGAYEQYF. The CDR3 DNA follows: TGTGCCAGCAGTAAGACAGGGGGAGCGTACGAGCAGTACTTC.